A selection of T cell receptor beta chains follows, all from one sample in a study of blood T cell repertoires in COVID-19. The assay was immunoSEQ multiplex PCR, and TCRdb's table has in-frame clones only and misses some. Of around 370,000 clones in the sample, roughly 91% were seen once. Sequences were obtained from PBMCs or T cells enriched from blood (not recorded which). The receptors stem from a woman aged 18-30 years who had recovered from COVID-19. Both conserved end residues are part of each CDR3. The D gene is left open where the match is weak. Not all rows give a size; the values are once, few, many and, for expanded clones, a class.

D gene	V gene	clone size	J gene	CDR3 length	CDR3 protein	CDR3 DNA
TRBD1	TRBV7-9	NA	TRBJ1-6	14	CASSSTGGGSPLHF	TGTGCCAGCAGCTCTACAGGGGGCGGCTCACCCCTCCACTTT
TRBD1	TRBV28	few	TRBJ1-1	16	CASSYPWTGINTEAFF	TGTGCCAGCAGTTACCCCTGGACAGGGATCAACACTGAAGCTTTCTTT
NA	TRBV5-1	NA	TRBJ1-5	15	CASSLTPGVDQPQHF	TGCGCCAGCAGCTTGACCCCGGGGGTGGATCAGCCCCAGCATTTT
TRBD1	TRBV4-1	once	TRBJ2-7	14	CASSHFTGGSEQYF	TGCGCCAGCAGCCATTTTACAGGGGGATCCGAGCAGTACTTC
TRBD1	TRBV7-2	NA	TRBJ2-7	16	CASSLGRGTGDYEQYF	TGTGCCAGCAGCTTAGGGCGAGGGACAGGGGACTACGAGCAGTACTTC
NA	TRBV7-9	NA	TRBJ1-3	15	CASSLGSLAGNTIYF	TGTGCCAGCAGCTTAGGATCCCTTGCGGGAAACACCATATATTTT
NA	TRBV4-3	NA	TRBJ1-2	15	CASSQRSDRNYGYTF	TGCGCCAGCAGCCAACGCTCGGACAGAAACTATGGCTACACCTTC
NA	TRBV7-2	NA	TRBJ1-1	13	CASSQDRNTEAFF	TGTGCCAGCAGCCAAGACAGGAACACTGAAGCTTTCTTT
NA	TRBV7-2	once	TRBJ1-2	14	CASRLRGGGYGYTF	TGTGCCAGCAGACTACGAGGCGGGGGATATGGCTACACCTTC
NA	TRBV6-5	NA	TRBJ2-7	13	CASGTRDSYEQYF	TGTGCCAGCGGTACTAGGGATTCCTACGAGCAGTACTTC
TRBD2	TRBV18	NA	TRBJ2-1	20	CASSPILGTSGGSSYNEQFF	TGTGCCAGCTCACCAATTCTTGGGACTAGCGGGGGGAGCTCCTACAATGAGCAGTTCTTC
TRBD1	TRBV10-3	NA	TRBJ2-2	14	CAISVQGFTGELFF	TGTGCCATCAGTGTACAGGGGTTTACCGGGGAGCTGTTTTTT
TRBD1	TRBV6-5	NA	TRBJ2-1	14	CASLGGSPLNEQFF	TGTGCCAGCCTAGGGGGCTCCCCTCTCAATGAGCAGTTCTTC
TRBD1	TRBV19	NA	TRBJ2-7	15	CASSDQGVSSYEQYF	TGTGCCAGTAGTGATCAGGGGGTCAGCTCCTACGAGCAGTACTTC
NA	TRBV30	once	TRBJ1-6	14	CAWNDRSGNSPLHF	TGTGCCTGGAATGACAGGTCTGGCAATTCACCCCTCCACTTT